The next 8 T cell receptor beta chains were all read from a single sample in a study of OX40 agonist ivuxolimab in advanced cancers. TCRdb keeps only in-frame clones here, not all; method: immunoSEQ multiplex PCR. The sample yields 65,000 to 85,000 clones, 80% to 95% seen once. The sample here was CD4+ or CD8+ T cells sorted from blood, taken in a trial of the OX40 agonist ivuxolimab. The receptors were sampled from an adult with an advanced solid tumor such as melanoma, head and neck, liver or kidney cancer.

The sample holds one count of this clone. The V and J genes are TRBV27 and TRBJ1-2; 7 bases fit TRBD1. Unmatched junction bases numbered 13, after V lost 5 bases and J lost 7 bases. Looked up from germline, CDR1 is MNHEY and CDR2 is SMNVEV (reference sequence). The CDR3 is 15 residues long. The chain's CDR3 is CASSPGITGASGYTF. CDR3 nucleotide sequence: TGTGCCAGCAGTCCAGGAATAACAGGGGCGAGTGGCTACACCTTC.

This clone appeared a single time. The J gene is TRBJ1-2, the V gene TRBV10-3; TRBD1 is a possible D gene (6 bases). The CDR3 consists of 14 residues. Trimming cost V 3 bases and J 0 bases, with 8 bases left between them. Germline V gene lookup returns CDR1 ENHRY and CDR2 SYGVKD. This chain's CDR3 is CAISEGGANYGYTF. For the CDR3, the DNA is TGTGCCATCAGTGAAGGGGGGGCTAACTATGGCTACACCTTC.

The sample holds one count of this clone. In DNA form, the CDR3 reads TGCGCCAGCAGCCCCGAAGGGAACGGGGCAGATACGCAGTATTTT. Encoded protein: CASSPEGNGADTQYF. The chain employs TRBV4-1 and TRBJ2-3, with a possible D match to TRBD2 (5 bases). V gave up 4 bases and J gave up 4 bases, with 15 bases separating them. This CDR3 contains 15 residues. Per the germline V gene, CDR1 is MGHRA and CDR2 is YSYEKL.

The J gene is TRBJ1-4, the V gene TRBV11-2; TRBD1 matches at 7 bases. The length of the CDR3 is 15 residues. Germline loops: CDR1 SGHAT, CDR2 FQNNGV. V lost 0 bases to trimming and J lost 6 bases; unmatched junction nucleotides: 4. The CDR3 region has the DNA TGTGCCAGCAGCTTAGAGTCAGGGGGAGATGAAAAACTGTTTTTT. Protein: CASSLESGGDEKLFF.

The V gene is TRBV7-9, the J gene TRBJ1-4; D not certain. This CDR3 is built from 16 residues. In germline, CDR1 is SEHNR, CDR2 FQNEAQ (reference sequence). Trimming stripped 1 base from V and 3 bases from J, with 12 bases between. The CDR3 sequence is CASSLGGTASNEKLFF. The CDR3 DNA reads TGTGCCAGCAGCTTAGGAGGAACGGCCTCTAATGAAAAACTGTTTTTT.

The J gene is TRBJ1-1, the V gene TRBV14, with D perhaps matching TRBD1 (5 bases). The CDR3 is 17 residues long. Germline-derived CDR1 and CDR2 are SGHDN and FVKESK. The V end lost 0 bases, the J end lost 0 bases, and 14 bases lay between the germline ends. The chain's CDR3 is CASSQERRQSLNTEAFF. The CDR3 region has the DNA TGTGCCAGCAGCCAAGAACGTCGACAGTCTTTGAACACTGAAGCTTTCTTT.

This rearrangement joins TRBV29-1 to TRBJ2-1, with D unclear. CDR3 size: 10 residues. The germline V gene has CDR1 SQVTM and CDR2 ANQGSEA. V lost 6 bases, J lost 6 bases, and 6 bases lay in between. The CDR3 reads CSVASNEQFF. The CDR3 nucleotides read TGCAGCGTCGCAAGCAATGAGCAGTTCTTC.

The chain has TRBV7-9 and TRBJ2-1; 11 nucleotides agree with TRBD1. J gave up 7 bases and V 2 bases, and 4 bases lay outside the gene matches. Germline CDR1 is SEHNR and CDR2 is FQNEAQ (reference sequence). The length of the CDR3 is 15 residues. The CDR3 DNA is TGTGCCAGCAGCTTACTGGACAGGGGGCAAAATGAGCAGTTCTTC. Its translation is CASSLLDRGQNEQFF.